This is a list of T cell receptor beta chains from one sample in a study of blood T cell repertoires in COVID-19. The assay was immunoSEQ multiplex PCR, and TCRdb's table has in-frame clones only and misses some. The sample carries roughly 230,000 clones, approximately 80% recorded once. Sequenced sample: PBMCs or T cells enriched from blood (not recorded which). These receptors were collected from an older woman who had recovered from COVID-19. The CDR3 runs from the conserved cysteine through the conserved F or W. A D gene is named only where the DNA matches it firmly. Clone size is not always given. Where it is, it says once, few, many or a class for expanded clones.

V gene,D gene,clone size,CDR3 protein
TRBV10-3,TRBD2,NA,CAISQGLAETQETQYF
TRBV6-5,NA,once,CASSRTRGWDIQYF
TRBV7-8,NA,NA,CASSLGPLSSKQFF
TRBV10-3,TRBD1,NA,CAISQGQDAYEQYF
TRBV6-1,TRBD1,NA,CASSEGGTGGTEQFF
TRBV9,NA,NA,CASSVRGEYPGELFF
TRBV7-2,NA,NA,CASSPFVGEQYF
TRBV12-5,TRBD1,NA,CASGLETGVHEQFF
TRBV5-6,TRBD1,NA,CASSRAGIRGYNSPLHF
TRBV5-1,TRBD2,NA,CASSLAGTRIHNEQFF
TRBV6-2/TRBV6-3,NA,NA,CASSYHSTGNVIYGYTF
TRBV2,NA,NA,CASSPLGETQYF
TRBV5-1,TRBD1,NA,CASTAPYRGPGELFF
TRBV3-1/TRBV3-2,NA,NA,CASSQVVSDQPQHF
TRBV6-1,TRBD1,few,CATAGTDEKLFF
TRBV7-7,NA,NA,CASSLGVGGDTQYF
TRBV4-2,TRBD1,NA,CASSQPTGEVYEQYF
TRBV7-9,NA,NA,CASSLVEAGDSPLHF
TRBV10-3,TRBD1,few,CAISLDRDGGYTF
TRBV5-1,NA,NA,CASSGGVSENTEAFF
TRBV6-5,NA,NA,CASSYEGDTQYF
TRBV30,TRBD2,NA,CAWSGLAGVGEQFF
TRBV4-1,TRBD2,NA,CASSPSGSGTYNEQFF
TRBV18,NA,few,CASSPGAPVYEQYF
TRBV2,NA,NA,CASSPDSLSTSGYTF
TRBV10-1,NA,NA,CASSDLSGSSTEAFF
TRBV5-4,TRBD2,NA,CASSPGGARETQYF
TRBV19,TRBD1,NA,CASSPYRGLNTGELFF
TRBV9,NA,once,CASSIGYRSGSYNEQFF
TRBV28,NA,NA,CASSSQTPYGYTF
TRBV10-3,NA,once,CATVTDANQPQHF
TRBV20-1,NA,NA,CSVQPGVQQYF
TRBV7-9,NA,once,CASSLDYAGTDGEQFF